The entry that follows covers one TCR beta chain sequence. Antigen: not known. Both 60 Vbeta primers and 13 Jbeta primers went into the PCR. TCRdb keeps only in-frame clones here, not all; method: immunoSEQ multiplex PCR. The sample has about 160,000 clones; around 83% are singletons. This specimen belongs to a study of cytomegalovirus exposure and HLA in healthy donors. Study results and caveats: Later on, analysis showed that most CMV-associated TCR beta chains appeared to be HLA-restricted.

V was clipped by 2 bases and J by 6 bases; unmatched bases: 8. This CDR3 has 14 amino acids. Germline V gene lookup returns CDR1 SQVTM and CDR2 ANQGSEA. This sequence was found in a girl aged 2 to 9 in good health and CMV-seropositive. The chain combines TRBV29-1 with TRBJ2-7, with 9 bases fitting TRBD1. Sequenced material: PBMCs. The CDR3 sequence: CSVENKDRGPEQYF. DNA for the CDR3: TGCAGCGTTGAAAACAAGGACAGGGGTCCCGAGCAGTACTTC.